The clone carrying this T cell receptor (beta chain) has a handful of counts. The antigen is not known. V dropped 4 bases and J dropped 11 bases, with 24 bases sitting between them. This CDR3 is 15 amino acids long. Germline V gene lookup returns CDR1 DFQATT and CDR2 SNEGSKA (reference sequence). This entry belongs to a study of T cells after yellow fever vaccination. Study in general: In the case of low-cell-number fractions, SMART-Seq v4 Ultra Low Input was used for preparation.

Overall study results and limits: Boosting was followed by the reappearance of most primary-vaccination clones (approximately 95% CD4, about 89% CD8). Abundant clonotypes from the bulk population could have been carried over as contaminants into FACS-sorted repertoires.

Template switching by 5'RACE produced TCR cDNA, adding a universal primer site and UMIs. TCRdb passed the 5' RACE reads through MiXCR, listing each CDR3 protein once. The table includes some 560,000 distinct CDR3 sequences, around 21% detected once. This sample comprised PBMCs, obtained 15 days after the yellow fever booster vaccination. This chain uses TRBV20-1 with TRBJ2-1; a weak D match, TRBD2 (7 bases). The TCR was taken from a man aged 25-45 years who received the YFV17D yellow fever vaccine. CDR3 sequence reads: CSATYPRLARGQQFF. CDR3 DNA: TGCAGTGCTACTTACCCCAGACTAGCTCGGGGGCAGCAGTTCTTC.